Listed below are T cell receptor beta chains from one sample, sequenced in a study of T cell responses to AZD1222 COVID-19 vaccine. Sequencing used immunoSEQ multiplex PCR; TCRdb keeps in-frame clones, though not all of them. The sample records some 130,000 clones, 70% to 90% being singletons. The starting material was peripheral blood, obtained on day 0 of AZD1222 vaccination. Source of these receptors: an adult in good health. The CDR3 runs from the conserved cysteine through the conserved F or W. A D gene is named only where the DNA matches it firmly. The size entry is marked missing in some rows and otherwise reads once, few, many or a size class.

cdr3_nt: TGTGCCACCAGCGAGACAGGGCCAGATGAAAAACTGTTTTTT
cdr3_aa: CATSETGPDEKLFF
d_call: TRBD1
v_call: TRBV15
clone_size: -
j_call: TRBJ1-4

cdr3_nt: TGTGCCAGCAGCGTGGGACAAAACAATGAGCAGTTCTTC
cdr3_aa: CASSVGQNNEQFF
d_call: -
v_call: TRBV9
clone_size: -
j_call: TRBJ2-1

cdr3_nt: TGTGCCAGCAGTACCCCGGGACAAGACTACGAGCAGTACTTC
cdr3_aa: CASSTPGQDYEQYF
d_call: -
v_call: TRBV6-2/TRBV6-3
clone_size: -
j_call: TRBJ2-7

cdr3_nt: TGTGCCAGCACCATGGACAGGGGCAATACCCTTTCACCCCTCCACTTT
cdr3_aa: CASTMDRGNTLSPLHF
d_call: TRBD1
v_call: TRBV5-5
clone_size: -
j_call: TRBJ1-6

cdr3_nt: TGTGCCAGCAGCTTAATGGGTCGGAATGAGCAGTTCTTC
cdr3_aa: CASSLMGRNEQFF
d_call: -
v_call: TRBV7-2
clone_size: -
j_call: TRBJ2-1

cdr3_nt: TGTGCCAGCAGCTTGGGAGGGCAGGGAGTGAGCGAGCAGTACTTC
cdr3_aa: CASSLGGQGVSEQYF
d_call: -
v_call: TRBV5-4
clone_size: -
j_call: TRBJ2-7

cdr3_nt: TGTGCCAGCAGTCGGCCCGGGACCCAGTACGAGCAGTACTTC
cdr3_aa: CASSRPGTQYEQYF
d_call: -
v_call: TRBV6-5
clone_size: -
j_call: TRBJ2-7

cdr3_nt: TGCGCCAGCAGCTCCGGGACTAGCGATCAGACCCAGTACTTC
cdr3_aa: CASSSGTSDQTQYF
d_call: TRBD2
v_call: TRBV5-1
clone_size: -
j_call: TRBJ2-5

cdr3_nt: TGTGCCAGCAGCCAAGAAGTCTCTTTAGGTGAGCAGTTCTTC
cdr3_aa: CASSQEVSLGEQFF
d_call: -
v_call: TRBV14
clone_size: -
j_call: TRBJ2-1

cdr3_nt: TGTGCCAGCAGCTTGTTCAGTCAGGGCGAGCAGTACTTC
cdr3_aa: CASSLFSQGEQYF
d_call: -
v_call: TRBV7-2
clone_size: -
j_call: TRBJ2-7

cdr3_nt: TGTGCCAGCAGCACCCGGGACAGGCCCTACGAGCAGTACTTC
cdr3_aa: CASSTRDRPYEQYF
d_call: TRBD1
v_call: TRBV11-3
clone_size: -
j_call: TRBJ2-7

cdr3_nt: TGTGCCACCAGCAGAGAGGACGAGCAGTACTTC
cdr3_aa: CATSREDEQYF
d_call: -
v_call: TRBV15
clone_size: -
j_call: TRBJ2-7

cdr3_nt: TGTGCCAGCAGTTACTCGGGCAGATTAAATCAGCCCCAGCATTTT
cdr3_aa: CASSYSGRLNQPQHF
d_call: -
v_call: TRBV6-5
clone_size: -
j_call: TRBJ1-5

cdr3_nt: TGTGCCAGCAGTTTCCCAGGGCGGCGGACCTATGGCTACACCTTC
cdr3_aa: CASSFPGRRTYGYTF
d_call: -
v_call: TRBV28
clone_size: -
j_call: TRBJ1-2

cdr3_nt: TGCGCCAGCAGCTTTGGGACGGCAGGCCAGCAGTACTTC
cdr3_aa: CASSFGTAGQQYF
d_call: -
v_call: TRBV5-1
clone_size: once
j_call: TRBJ2-7

cdr3_nt: TGTGCCAGCAGCGTAGAGGGGGGTCGGGGCACCGGGGAGCTGTTTTTT
cdr3_aa: CASSVEGGRGTGELFF
d_call: -
v_call: TRBV9
clone_size: -
j_call: TRBJ2-2

cdr3_nt: TGTGCCTGTTGGACTAGCTTTAGGGAGACCCAGTACTTC
cdr3_aa: CACWTSFRETQYF
d_call: TRBD2
v_call: TRBV30
clone_size: -
j_call: TRBJ2-5

cdr3_nt: TGCGCCAGCAGTGAGGGGAGTCCAACAAGCACAGATACGCAGTATTTT
cdr3_aa: CASSEGSPTSTDTQYF
d_call: -
v_call: TRBV10-1
clone_size: once
j_call: TRBJ2-3

cdr3_nt: TGTGCCAGCAGCTTACGGACAGGATATTCTGGGGCCAACGTCCTGACTTTC
cdr3_aa: CASSLRTGYSGANVLTF
d_call: TRBD1
v_call: TRBV7-2
clone_size: once
j_call: TRBJ2-6

cdr3_nt: TGCGCCAGCAGTCCCACAGGGATTTCACCCCTCCACTTT
cdr3_aa: CASSPTGISPLHF
d_call: -
v_call: TRBV10-2
clone_size: -
j_call: TRBJ1-6

cdr3_nt: TGTGCCAGCAGCGCCGGGACTAGTGGAGTGACCCAGTACTTC
cdr3_aa: CASSAGTSGVTQYF
d_call: TRBD2
v_call: TRBV11-1
clone_size: -
j_call: TRBJ2-5

cdr3_nt: TGTGCCAGCAGCTTGGAGCCCACGTCCGGGGAGCTGTTTTTT
cdr3_aa: CASSLEPTSGELFF
d_call: -
v_call: TRBV5-5
clone_size: -
j_call: TRBJ2-2

cdr3_nt: TGTGCCAGCAGCCAAGATTTTGAAAGGGGCTATGGCTACACCTTC
cdr3_aa: CASSQDFERGYGYTF
d_call: -
v_call: TRBV4-2
clone_size: -
j_call: TRBJ1-2

cdr3_nt: TGCGCCAGCAGCTCACAGGGGCTGGAAGGAAACACCATATATTTT
cdr3_aa: CASSSQGLEGNTIYF
d_call: TRBD1
v_call: TRBV5-1
clone_size: -
j_call: TRBJ1-3

cdr3_nt: TGTGCCAGCAGCTTGCTTCAGGGGGGGATAAGCTATGGCTACACCTTC
cdr3_aa: CASSLLQGGISYGYTF
d_call: TRBD1
v_call: TRBV5-6
clone_size: -
j_call: TRBJ1-2

cdr3_nt: TGTGCCAGCAGTTCCGGAAGCAATGAGCAGTTCTTC
cdr3_aa: CASSSGSNEQFF
d_call: -
v_call: TRBV28
clone_size: -
j_call: TRBJ2-1